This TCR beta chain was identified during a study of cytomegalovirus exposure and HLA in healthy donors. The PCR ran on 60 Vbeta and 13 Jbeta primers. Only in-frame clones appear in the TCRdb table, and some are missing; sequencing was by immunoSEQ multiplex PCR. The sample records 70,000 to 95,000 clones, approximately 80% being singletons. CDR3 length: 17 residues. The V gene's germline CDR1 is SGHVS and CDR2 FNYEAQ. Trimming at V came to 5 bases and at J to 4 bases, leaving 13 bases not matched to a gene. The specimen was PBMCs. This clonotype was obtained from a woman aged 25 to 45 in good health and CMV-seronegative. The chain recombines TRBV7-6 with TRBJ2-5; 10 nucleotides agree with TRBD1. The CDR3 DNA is TGTGCCAGCAGCAGGTCCGACAGGGGGCTGTCTACAGAGACCCAGTACTTC. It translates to CASSRSDRGLSTETQYF.